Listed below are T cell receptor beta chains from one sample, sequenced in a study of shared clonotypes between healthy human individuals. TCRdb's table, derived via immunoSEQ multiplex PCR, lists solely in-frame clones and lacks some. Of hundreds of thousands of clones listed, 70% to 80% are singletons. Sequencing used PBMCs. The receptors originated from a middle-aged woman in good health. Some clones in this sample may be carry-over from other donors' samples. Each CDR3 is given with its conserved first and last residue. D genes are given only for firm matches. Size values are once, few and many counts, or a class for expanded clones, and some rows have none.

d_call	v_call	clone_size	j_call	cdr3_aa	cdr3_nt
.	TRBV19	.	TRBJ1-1	CASSARQRGNTEAFF	TGTGCCAGTAGTGCCAGACAGCGGGGGAACACTGAAGCTTTCTTT
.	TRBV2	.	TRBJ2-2	CASSEVRNTGELFF	TGTGCCAGCAGTGAAGTCAGGAACACCGGGGAGCTGTTTTTT
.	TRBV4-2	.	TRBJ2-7	CASSQPERYEQYF	TGTGCCAGCAGCCAGCCGGAGAGATACGAGCAGTACTTC
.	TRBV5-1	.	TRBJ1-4	CASRPEGATNEKLFF	TGCGCCAGCAGGCCGGAGGGAGCAACTAATGAAAAACTGTTTTTT
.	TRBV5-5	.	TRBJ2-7	CASSRGPIDGYEQYF	TGTGCCAGCAGCAGGGGACCGATCGACGGTTACGAGCAGTACTTC
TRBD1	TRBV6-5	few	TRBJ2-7	CASSSLPGQGLSEQYF	TGTGCCAGCAGTTCCCTCCCGGGACAGGGGTTGTCCGAGCAGTACTTC
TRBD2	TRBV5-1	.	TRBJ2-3	CASNREGDRTDTQYF	TGCGCCAGCAACCGGGAGGGGGATCGCACAGATACGCAGTATTTT
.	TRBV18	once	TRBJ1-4	CASSLEPATNEKLFF	TGTGCCAGCTCACTCGAACCAGCAACTAATGAAAAACTGTTTTTT
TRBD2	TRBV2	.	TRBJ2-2	CASRALASGELFF	TGTGCCAGCAGAGCACTAGCGTCCGGGGAGCTGTTTTTT
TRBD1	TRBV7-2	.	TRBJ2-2	CASSFRTGGTGELFF	TGTGCCAGCAGCTTTCGGACAGGGGGCACCGGGGAGCTGTTTTTT
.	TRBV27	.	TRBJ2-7	CATWGVRSSYEQYF	TGTGCCACCTGGGGGGTGCGAAGCTCCTACGAGCAGTACTTC
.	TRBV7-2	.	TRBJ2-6	CASSLGPTGANVLTF	TGTGCCAGCAGCTTAGGTCCTACAGGGGCCAACGTCCTGACTTTC
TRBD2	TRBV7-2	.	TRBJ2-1	CASSQGTSGGGYNEQFF	TGTGCCAGCAGCCAAGGGACTAGCGGTGGGGGTTACAATGAGCAGTTCTTC
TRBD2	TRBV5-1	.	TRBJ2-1	CASSLGTSAAYNEQFF	TGCGCCAGCAGCTTGGGGACTAGCGCCGCCTACAATGAGCAGTTCTTC
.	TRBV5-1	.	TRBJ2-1	CASSANPNLSYNEQFF	TGCGCCAGCAGCGCGAACCCAAACCTCTCCTACAATGAGCAGTTCTTC
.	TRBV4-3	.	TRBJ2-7	CASSPYFPGDYEQYF	TGCGCCAGCAGCCCTTACTTTCCAGGGGATTACGAGCAGTACTTC
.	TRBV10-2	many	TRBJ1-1	CASSESVWGTLNTEAFF	TGCGCCAGCAGTGAGTCCGTTTGGGGCACTTTGAACACTGAAGCTTTCTTT
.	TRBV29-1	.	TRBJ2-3	CSVGGGSADTQYF	TGCAGCGTTGGGGGAGGTAGTGCAGATACGCAGTATTTT
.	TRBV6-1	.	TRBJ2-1	CASSERPGSINEQFF	TGTGCCAGCAGTGAAAGGCCGGGGTCTATCAATGAGCAGTTCTTC
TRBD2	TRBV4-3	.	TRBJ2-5	CASSQDQGAGGSRAQYF	TGCGCCAGCAGCCAAGATCAAGGAGCGGGAGGCTCAAGAGCCCAGTACTTC
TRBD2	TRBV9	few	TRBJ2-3	CASTPVGTSGSADTQYF	TGTGCCAGCACCCCCGTAGGGACTAGCGGGAGTGCGGATACGCAGTATTTT
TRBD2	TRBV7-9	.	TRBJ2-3	CASSTGTNTDTQYF	TGTGCCAGCAGCACCGGGACTAACACAGATACGCAGTATTTT
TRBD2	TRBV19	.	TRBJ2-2	CASSGAGVTGELFF	TGTGCCAGTAGCGGGGCGGGAGTCACCGGGGAGCTGTTTTTT
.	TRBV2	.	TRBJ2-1	CASSEKRGGLMDEQFF	TGTGCCAGCAGTGAAAAGAGGGGGGGTTTAATGGATGAGCAGTTCTTC
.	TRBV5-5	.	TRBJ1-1	CASSTRASLRTEAFF	TGTGCCAGCAGCACGCGGGCTTCCCTTAGGACTGAAGCTTTCTTT
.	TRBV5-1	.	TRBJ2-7	CASSLGVIYEQYF	TGCGCCAGCAGCTTAGGGGTGATCTACGAGCAGTACTTC
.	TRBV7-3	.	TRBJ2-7	CASSLRGGSPYEQYF	TGTGCCAGCAGCTTAAGAGGAGGGAGTCCCTACGAGCAGTACTTC
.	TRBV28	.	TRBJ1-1	CASSLTERASSPEAFF	TGTGCCAGCAGTTTGACCGAGCGGGCCTCGAGCCCTGAAGCTTTCTTT
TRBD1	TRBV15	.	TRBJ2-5	CATSKGFYRGAAEQYF	TGTGCCACCAGCAAGGGCTTCTACAGGGGCGCCGCTGAGCAGTACTTC
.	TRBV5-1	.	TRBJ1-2	CASSLATESSGYTF	TGCGCCAGCAGCTTGGCTACGGAGAGCTCTGGCTACACCTTC
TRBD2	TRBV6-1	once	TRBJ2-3	CASSEVAGVWWDTQYF	TGTGCCAGCAGTGAAGTGGCGGGAGTGTGGTGGGATACGCAGTATTTT
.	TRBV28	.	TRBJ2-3	CASSLISSGTDTQYF	TGTGCCAGCAGTTTGATTAGTTCTGGCACAGATACGCAGTATTTT
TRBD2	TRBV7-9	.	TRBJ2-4	CASSRLAGETNIQYF	TGTGCCAGCAGCCGACTAGCGGGAGAAACAAACATTCAGTACTTC
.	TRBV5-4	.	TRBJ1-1	CASSTVDRTEAFF	TGTGCCAGCAGTACAGTAGACCGTACTGAAGCTTTCTTT
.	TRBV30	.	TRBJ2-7	CAWSQGAEQYF	TGTGCCTGGAGTCAAGGGGCCGAGCAGTACTTC
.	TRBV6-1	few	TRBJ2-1	CASSDQRGYNEQFF	TGTGCCAGCAGTGACCAGAGGGGGTACAATGAGCAGTTCTTC
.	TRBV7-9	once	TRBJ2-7	CASSTGWATYEQYF	TGTGCCAGCAGTACAGGGTGGGCGACCTACGAGCAGTACTTC
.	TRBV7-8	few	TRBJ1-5	CASSLSVNQPQHF	TGTGCCAGCAGCTTATCGGTAAATCAGCCCCAGCATTTT
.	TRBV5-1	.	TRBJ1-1	CASSLGVLNTEAFF	TGCGCCAGCAGCTTGGGCGTATTGAACACTGAAGCTTTCTTT
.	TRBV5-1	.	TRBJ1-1	CASSLQGFKLTEAFF	TGCGCCAGCAGCCTACAGGGTTTTAAACTCACTGAAGCTTTCTTT
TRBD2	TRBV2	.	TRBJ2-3	CASIFRVREGLDTQYF	TGTGCCAGCATCTTCAGGGTGCGGGAGGGCCTAGATACGCAGTATTTT
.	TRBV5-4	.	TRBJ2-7	CASSLQPVSYEQYF	TGTGCCAGCAGCTTGCAGCCCGTCTCCTACGAGCAGTACTTC
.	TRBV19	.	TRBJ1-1	CASSIRSEAFF	TGTGCCAGTAGTATCCGGTCTGAAGCTTTCTTT
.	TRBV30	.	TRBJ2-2	CAWVAQGPAGELFF	TGTGCCTGGGTAGCTCAGGGCCCCGCCGGGGAGCTGTTTTTT
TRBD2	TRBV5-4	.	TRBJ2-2	CASSPGLAGDWTGELFF	TGTGCCAGCAGCCCCGGACTAGCGGGAGATTGGACCGGGGAGCTGTTTTTT
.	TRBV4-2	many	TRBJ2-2	CASSPQKWGESTGELFF	TGTGCCAGCAGCCCCCAAAAGTGGGGGGAAAGCACCGGGGAGCTGTTTTTT
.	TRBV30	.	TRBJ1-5	CAWSKGPNQPQHF	TGTGCCTGGAGTAAGGGGCCCAATCAGCCCCAGCATTTT
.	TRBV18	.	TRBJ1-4	CASSPLDTTNEKLFF	TGTGCCAGCTCACCTTTAGACACAACTAATGAAAAACTGTTTTTT
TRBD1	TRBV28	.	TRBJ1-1	CASRPTGDTEAFF	TGTGCCAGCAGACCGACAGGGGACACTGAAGCTTTCTTT
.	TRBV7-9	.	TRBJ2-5	CASSLGRTIQETQYF	TGTGCCAGCAGCTTAGGCCGGACCATCCAAGAGACCCAGTACTTC
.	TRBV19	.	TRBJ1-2	CASRGARSSGYTF	TGTGCCAGTAGGGGGGCCCGGTCTTCTGGCTACACCTTC
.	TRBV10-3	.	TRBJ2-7	CAISGGAGQQLRSAYEQYF	TGTGCCATCAGTGGGGGGGCTGGACAGCAACTTCGATCAGCCTACGAGCAGTACTTC
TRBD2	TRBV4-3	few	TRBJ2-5	CASSQEPPAGAQQETQYF	TGCGCCAGCAGCCAAGAACCCCCAGCGGGAGCCCAACAAGAGACCCAGTACTTC
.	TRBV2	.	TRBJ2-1	CASGLYNEQFF	TGTGCCAGCGGCCTTTACAATGAGCAGTTCTTC
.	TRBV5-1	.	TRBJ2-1	CASSLGGLIYNEQFF	TGCGCCAGCAGCTTAGGTGGACTAATTTACAATGAGCAGTTCTTC